A selection of T cell receptor beta chains follows, all from one sample in a study of blood T cell repertoires in COVID-19. Here immunoSEQ multiplex PCR was the method, and the copy in TCRdb shows in-frame clones only, minus some. The sample shows 390,000 or so clones, around 89% of them seen only once. Specimen: peripheral blood. Receptors originate from a woman aged 25-40 years with COVID-19, enrolled during active disease. CDR3s include the opening cysteine and the closing phenylalanine or tryptophan. The D gene is left open where the match is weak. Size is stated for part of the rows, as once, few or many counts, or as a class when the clone is expanded.

length: 16
J: TRBJ2-5
D: -
size: -
V: TRBV5-8
DNA: TGTGCCAGCGGTCCGTTCGTGAGCGGAAAACAAGAGACCCAGTACTTC
CDR3: CASGPFVSGKQETQYF

length: 13
J: TRBJ1-2
D: -
size: -
V: TRBV6-1
DNA: TGTGCCAGCAGTGAAAGGGGGAACTATGGCTACACCTTC
CDR3: CASSERGNYGYTF

length: 16
J: TRBJ1-1
D: -
size: -
V: TRBV11-2
DNA: TGTGCCAGCAGCACGCGACAGAAATCTTTGAACACTGAAGCTTTCTTT
CDR3: CASSTRQKSLNTEAFF

length: 14
J: TRBJ2-3
D: TRBD1
size: -
V: TRBV6-5
DNA: TGTGCCAGCAGTACTAGGACAGGGGGGGATACGCAGTATTTT
CDR3: CASSTRTGGDTQYF

length: 15
J: TRBJ2-6
D: -
size: -
V: TRBV27
DNA: TGTGCCAGCAGTTTATGGGGGGCTGGGGCCAACGTCCTGACTTTC
CDR3: CASSLWGAGANVLTF

length: 13
J: TRBJ1-4
D: TRBD1
size: -
V: TRBV2
DNA: TGTGCCAGCAGTGCCAAACAGACAGGGGTTCTGTTTTTT
CDR3: CASSAKQTGVLFF

length: 14
J: TRBJ1-2
D: TRBD1
size: -
V: TRBV3-1/TRBV3-2
DNA: TGTGCCAGCAGCCAAGATACAGGGGGCTATGGCTACACCTTC
CDR3: CASSQDTGGYGYTF

length: 17
J: TRBJ1-1
D: -
size: -
V: TRBV11-2
DNA: TGTGCCAGCAGCTTAGCCTGGGGCGGCCTCAGGAACACTGAAGCTTTCTTT
CDR3: CASSLAWGGLRNTEAFF

length: 15
J: TRBJ1-2
D: -
size: once
V: TRBV18
DNA: TGTGCCAGCTCACCCCGGTGGCAGGCCCTCCGGGGCTACACCTTC
CDR3: CASSPRWQALRGYTF

length: 15
J: TRBJ1-6
D: -
size: -
V: TRBV15
DNA: TGTGCCACCAGCACGGGTCTGCGTTCCCGGTCACCCCTCCACTTT
CDR3: CATSTGLRSRSPLHF

length: 15
J: TRBJ1-2
D: -
size: -
V: TRBV4-1
DNA: TGCGCCAGCAGCCGAGAGGAGGCTGCTAACTATGGCTACACCTTC
CDR3: CASSREEAANYGYTF

length: 16
J: TRBJ1-2
D: -
size: once
V: TRBV2
DNA: TGTGCCAGCAGCGGAAGGGCCGACAGAACTAACTATGGCTACACCTTC
CDR3: CASSGRADRTNYGYTF

length: 13
J: TRBJ1-1
D: TRBD1
size: once
V: TRBV3-1/TRBV3-2
DNA: TGTGCCAGCAGCCCACAGGGGGCGAGTGAAGCTTTCTTT
CDR3: CASSPQGASEAFF

length: 14
J: TRBJ1-2
D: TRBD1
size: -
V: TRBV7-2
DNA: TGTGCCAGCAGAATGACAGGGGGCGACTATGGCTACACCTTC
CDR3: CASRMTGGDYGYTF

length: 15
J: TRBJ2-5
D: TRBD2
size: -
V: TRBV6-5
DNA: TGTGCCAGCAGCCGAGGACTAGCGGGAATAAAGACCCAGTACTTC
CDR3: CASSRGLAGIKTQYF

length: 15
J: TRBJ2-2
D: TRBD1
size: -
V: TRBV5-1
DNA: TGCGCCAGCAGCTTAACTACAGACAGGGTCGGGGAGCTGTTTTTT
CDR3: CASSLTTDRVGELFF

length: 13
J: TRBJ2-5
D: -
size: -
V: TRBV12-3/TRBV12-4
DNA: TGTGCCAGCGGTGGCCGCAGGGGCGAGACCCAGTACTTC
CDR3: CASGGRRGETQYF

length: 12
J: TRBJ2-1
D: -
size: -
V: TRBV27
DNA: TGTGCCAGCAGTTTAAACGGTCTAGCACAGTTCTTC
CDR3: CASSLNGLAQFF

length: 17
J: TRBJ2-1
D: TRBD2
size: once
V: TRBV4-2
DNA: TGTGCCAGCAGCCAAGTCGTAGCCGGCGGGGGAAGTAATGAGCAGTTCTTC
CDR3: CASSQVVAGGGSNEQFF

length: 16
J: TRBJ2-3
D: -
size: -
V: TRBV5-1
DNA: TGCGCCAGCAGCTTGGGATCGTGGGGGGGCACAGATACGCAGTATTTT
CDR3: CASSLGSWGGTDTQYF

length: 16
J: TRBJ1-2
D: TRBD1
size: -
V: TRBV5-5
DNA: TGTGCCAGCAGCGCAACACCGGGACAGGGTTCCTATGGCTACACCTTC
CDR3: CASSATPGQGSYGYTF

length: 13
J: TRBJ1-1
D: -
size: -
V: TRBV19
DNA: TGTGCCAGTAGTACGCAGGGGAACACTGAAGCTTTCTTT
CDR3: CASSTQGNTEAFF

length: 14
J: TRBJ1-1
D: TRBD1
size: -
V: TRBV7-9
DNA: TGTGCCAGCAGCTGGACAGGGAGGAACACTGAAGCTTTCTTT
CDR3: CASSWTGRNTEAFF

length: 14
J: TRBJ1-1
D: -
size: -
V: TRBV28
DNA: TGTGCCAGCAGTTCATCAACAAAAAACACTGAAGCTTTCTTT
CDR3: CASSSSTKNTEAFF

length: 11
J: TRBJ2-3
D: -
size: -
V: TRBV20-1
DNA: TGCAGTGCTACAGGGCTGGATACGCAGTATTTT
CDR3: CSATGLDTQYF

length: 14
J: TRBJ2-5
D: -
size: -
V: TRBV5-8
DNA: TGTGCCAGCAGCACAGAACAGGGTCGAGAGACCCAGTACTTC
CDR3: CASSTEQGRETQYF

length: 13
J: TRBJ1-1
D: TRBD1
size: few
V: TRBV19
DNA: TGTGCCAGTCGCCAACAGGGGGGCACTGAAGCTTTCTTT
CDR3: CASRQQGGTEAFF

length: 17
J: TRBJ2-1
D: TRBD2
size: -
V: TRBV7-9
DNA: TGTGCCAGCAGCTTAGAGGGACTAGCGGGGCCCGGGGGTGAGCAGTTCTTC
CDR3: CASSLEGLAGPGGEQFF

length: 17
J: TRBJ1-5
D: -
size: -
V: TRBV27
DNA: TGTGCCAGCAAAAGTACAATGGGGGCGTATGACAATCAGCCCCAGCATTTT
CDR3: CASKSTMGAYDNQPQHF

length: 14
J: TRBJ1-5
D: TRBD1
size: -
V: TRBV10-3
DNA: TGTGCCATCAGTGCGGACAGGGAAAATCAGCCCCAGCATTTT
CDR3: CAISADRENQPQHF

length: 15
J: TRBJ1-3
D: TRBD1
size: -
V: TRBV15
DNA: TGTGCCACCTCCCCCGGGACAGCCGCTGGAAACACCATATATTTT
CDR3: CATSPGTAAGNTIYF

length: 16
J: TRBJ2-1
D: -
size: -
V: TRBV27
DNA: TGTGCCAGCAGTTATGGTGGGGCCCCATCCTACAATGAGCAGTTCTTC
CDR3: CASSYGGAPSYNEQFF

length: 15
J: TRBJ1-1
D: -
size: -
V: TRBV28
DNA: TGTGCCAGCAGTTTATTAGGGGGACGAAACACTGAAGCTTTCTTT
CDR3: CASSLLGGRNTEAFF

length: 12
J: TRBJ2-7
D: TRBD1
size: -
V: TRBV11-2
DNA: TGTGCCAGCAGACGACAGGGCTACGAGCAGTACTTC
CDR3: CASRRQGYEQYF

length: 14
J: TRBJ1-1
D: -
size: -
V: TRBV5-5
DNA: TGTGCCAGCAGCTTGGTCTTACGGTACACTGAAGCTTTCTTT
CDR3: CASSLVLRYTEAFF

length: 15
J: TRBJ1-4
D: -
size: -
V: TRBV6-6
DNA: TGTGCCAGCAGTTACGTGGACAGCCATAATGAAAAACTGTTTTTT
CDR3: CASSYVDSHNEKLFF

length: 16
J: TRBJ1-1
D: TRBD1
size: -
V: TRBV5-1
DNA: TGCGCCAGCAGCTTAGACAGACAGGGCGCTAACACTGAAGCTTTCTTT
CDR3: CASSLDRQGANTEAFF

length: 18
J: TRBJ2-1
D: -
size: -
V: TRBV28
DNA: TGTGCCAGCAGTTCAATAAGAGTCGGGGAGGATAGCTACAATGAGCAGTTCTTC
CDR3: CASSSIRVGEDSYNEQFF

length: 16
J: TRBJ2-5
D: TRBD2
size: -
V: TRBV3-1/TRBV3-2
DNA: TGTGCCAGCAGCCCCTGGGGAAGCGGGAGCGGGGGGACCCAGTACTTC
CDR3: CASSPWGSGSGGTQYF

length: 19
J: TRBJ2-1
D: TRBD2
size: once
V: TRBV7-2
DNA: TGTGCCAGCAGCGCAAAGGGGGTAGCGGGAAAGAGCTCCTACAATGAGCAGTTCTTC
CDR3: CASSAKGVAGKSSYNEQFF

length: 17
J: TRBJ2-4
D: TRBD2
size: once
V: TRBV7-2
DNA: TGTGCCAGCAGCTTAGTTAGGGCTAGCGGTCGCAAAAACATTCAGTACTTC
CDR3: CASSLVRASGRKNIQYF

length: 14
J: TRBJ2-1
D: -
size: few
V: TRBV6-4
DNA: TGTGCCAGCAGTGAACAGGGTTCCTACAATGAGCAGTTCTTC
CDR3: CASSEQGSYNEQFF

length: 19
J: TRBJ2-3
D: TRBD2
size: -
V: TRBV7-6
DNA: TGTGCCAGCAGCACGCCCCCGGGACTAGCGGGTCTTAGCACAGATACGCAGTATTTT
CDR3: CASSTPPGLAGLSTDTQYF

length: 14
J: TRBJ2-7
D: TRBD1
size: -
V: TRBV19
DNA: TGTGCCAGTAGTCGACAGGGGAGCTCCTACGAGCAGTACTTC
CDR3: CASSRQGSSYEQYF

length: 14
J: TRBJ1-4
D: -
size: -
V: TRBV5-6
DNA: TGTGCCAGCAGCTTGGAGGACAGTAATGAAAAACTGTTTTTT
CDR3: CASSLEDSNEKLFF

length: 13
J: TRBJ1-2
D: TRBD1
size: -
V: TRBV14
DNA: TGTGCCAGCAGCTACGGGACAGCCTATGGCTACACCTTC
CDR3: CASSYGTAYGYTF

length: 17
J: TRBJ1-5
D: -
size: -
V: TRBV4-3
DNA: TGCGCCAGCAGCTGTACCGGGACACTCGGGGACAATCAGCCCCAGCATTTT
CDR3: CASSCTGTLGDNQPQHF

length: 13
J: TRBJ2-5
D: -
size: -
V: TRBV5-1
DNA: TGCGCCAGCAGCTTGGGACAGGCGGAGACCCAGTACTTC
CDR3: CASSLGQAETQYF

length: 14
J: TRBJ1-5
D: -
size: -
V: TRBV19
DNA: TGTGCCAGTAGCCCCGCCGGGGGTACAAGGCCCCAGCATTTT
CDR3: CASSPAGGTRPQHF

length: 12
J: TRBJ1-1
D: -
size: -
V: TRBV13
DNA: TGTGCCAGCAGCCCGGACTGGGAGGGAGCTTTCTTT
CDR3: CASSPDWEGAFF

length: 16
J: TRBJ1-5
D: -
size: -
V: TRBV19
DNA: TGTGCCAGTAGGTTTCGGGGGGCACAGAGTAATCAGCCCCAGCATTTT
CDR3: CASRFRGAQSNQPQHF

length: 15
J: TRBJ2-1
D: -
size: few
V: TRBV7-6
DNA: TGTGCCAGCAGCACAAGCGGGCAGGGCGGGAATGAGCAGTTCTTC
CDR3: CASSTSGQGGNEQFF